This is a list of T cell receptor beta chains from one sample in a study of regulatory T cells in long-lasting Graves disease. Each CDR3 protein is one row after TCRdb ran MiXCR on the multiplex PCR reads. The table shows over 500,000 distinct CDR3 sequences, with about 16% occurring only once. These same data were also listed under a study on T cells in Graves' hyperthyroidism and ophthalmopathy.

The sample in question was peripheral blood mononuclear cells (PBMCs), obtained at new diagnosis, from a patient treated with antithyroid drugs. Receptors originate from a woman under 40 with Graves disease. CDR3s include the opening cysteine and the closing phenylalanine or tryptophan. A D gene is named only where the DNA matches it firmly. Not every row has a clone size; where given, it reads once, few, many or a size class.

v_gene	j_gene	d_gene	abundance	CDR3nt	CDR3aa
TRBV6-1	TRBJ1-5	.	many	TGTGCCAGCTCGACGTCGGGGTTGGGCAATCAGCCCCAGCATTTT	CASSTSGLGNQPQHF
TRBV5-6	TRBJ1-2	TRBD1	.	TGTGCCAGCAGCTGGACAGGGAGCTACACCTTC	CASSWTGSYTF
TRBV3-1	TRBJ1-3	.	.	TGTGCCAGCAGCCAAGTTTCTAGGTCCTCTGGAAACACCATATATTTT	CASSQVSRSSGNTIYF
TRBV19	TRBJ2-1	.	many	TGTGCCAGTCGGCGCGTGGGAGGGGGATACAATGAGCAGTTCTTC	CASRRVGGGYNEQFF
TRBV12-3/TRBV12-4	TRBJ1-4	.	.	TGTGCCAGCACCCCGGGACGGCCGGCCGTCGAAAAACTGTTTTTT	CASTPGRPAVEKLFF
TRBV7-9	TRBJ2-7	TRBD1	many	TGTGCCAGCAGCTTTGGGGGACAGGGGGCGTTCGAGCAGTACTTC	CASSFGGQGAFEQYF
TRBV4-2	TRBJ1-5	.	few	TGTGCCAGCAGCCAAGAGATTCTAGAACAGCCCCAGCATTTT	CASSQEILEQPQHF
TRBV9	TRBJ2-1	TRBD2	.	TGTGCCAGCAGCGTCCGCGGGAGGAACGACAATGAGCAGTTCTTC	CASSVRGRNDNEQFF
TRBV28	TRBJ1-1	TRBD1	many	TGTGCCAGCAATCCCCTACAGGGGGGGAACACTGAAGCTTTCTTT	CASNPLQGGNTEAFF
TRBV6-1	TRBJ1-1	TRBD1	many	TGTGCCAGCATCCCCCGGGACAGGGGTGGGAACACTGAAGCTTTCTTT	CASIPRDRGGNTEAFF
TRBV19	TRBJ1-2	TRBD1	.	TGTGCCAGTATCGGGACAGGACTTAACTATGGCTACACCTTC	CASIGTGLNYGYTF
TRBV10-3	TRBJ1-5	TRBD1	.	TGTGCCACTCGGACAGGAGGTCAGCCCCAGCATTTT	CATRTGGQPQHF
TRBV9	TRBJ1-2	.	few	TGTGCCAGCAGCCAACCCGAGCGTGGCTACACCTTC	CASSQPERGYTF
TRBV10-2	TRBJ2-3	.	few	TGCGCCAGCAGGAATAGCGGCACAGATACGCAGTATTTT	CASRNSGTDTQYF
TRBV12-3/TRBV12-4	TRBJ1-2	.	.	TGTGCCAGCAGAGCTGGGATCGGTGGCTACACCTTC	CASRAGIGGYTF
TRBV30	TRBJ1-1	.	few	TGTGCCTGGCAAAGGGGAGCTCGGGCCACTGAAGCTTTCTTT	CAWQRGARATEAFF
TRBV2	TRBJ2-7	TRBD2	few	TGTGCCAGCGAACTAGCGGGAGGGCCCTACGAGCAGTACTTC	CASELAGGPYEQYF
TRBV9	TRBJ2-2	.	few	TGTGCCAGCAGCGTAGGTCCGGAATCCGGGGAGCTGTTTTTT	CASSVGPESGELFF
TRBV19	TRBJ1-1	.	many	TGTGCCAGTAGTTCCAGGGACCTTGAAGCTTTCTTT	CASSSRDLEAFF
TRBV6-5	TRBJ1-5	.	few	TGTGCCAGCAGTTGCCCTGATTGCCCCCAGCATTTT	CASSCPDCPQHF
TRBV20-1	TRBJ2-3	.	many	TGCAGTGCTGACTCTCCGGGACTTCGAACTACGCAGTATTTT	CSADSPGLRTTQYF
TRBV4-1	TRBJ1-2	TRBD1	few	TGCGCCAGCAGCGTGGGACAGCTCTACACCTTC	CASSVGQLYTF
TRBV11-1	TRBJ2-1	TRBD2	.	TGTGCCAGCAGCAGCCGGACTAGCGGGCTATCTTACAATGAGCAGTTCTTC	CASSSRTSGLSYNEQFF
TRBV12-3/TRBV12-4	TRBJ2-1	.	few	TGTGCCAGCAGAGGCCCCCGGACTTGGCAAGTGGGGCAGTTCTTC	CASRGPRTWQVGQFF
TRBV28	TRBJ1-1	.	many	TGTGCCAGCGCAGCCCTCCAGGACACTGAAGCTTTCTTT	CASAALQDTEAFF
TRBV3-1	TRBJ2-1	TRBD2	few	TGTGCCAGCAGCCAAGTTGGGGGGACTAGCGGGTACAATGAGCAGTTCTTC	CASSQVGGTSGYNEQFF
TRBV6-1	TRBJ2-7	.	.	TGTGCCAGCAGCCAAGTTCCAGCGGCCTCCTACGAGCAGTACTTC	CASSQVPAASYEQYF
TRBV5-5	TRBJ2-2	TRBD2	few	TGTGCCAGCAGCCGGGTGGGGACTAGCGGGACCTCTGGGGAGCTGTTTTTT	CASSRVGTSGTSGELFF
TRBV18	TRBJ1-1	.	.	TGTGCCAGCTCACCGGCCGGCATGCTGAACACTGAAGCTTTCTTT	CASSPAGMLNTEAFF
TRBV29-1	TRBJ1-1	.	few	TGCAGCGTTTGTCGCGTGAACACTGAAGCTTTCTTT	CSVCRVNTEAFF
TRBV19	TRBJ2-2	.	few	TGTGCCAGTAGTATAGCCCAATCTAACACCGGGGAGCTGTTTTTT	CASSIAQSNTGELFF
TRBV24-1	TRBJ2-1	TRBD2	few	TGTGCCACCAGTGACAGCGGGACCTACAATGAGCAGTTCTTC	CATSDSGTYNEQFF
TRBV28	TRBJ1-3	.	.	TGTGCCACCAACCTTCAGGGTACAGGAAACACCATATATTTT	CATNLQGTGNTIYF
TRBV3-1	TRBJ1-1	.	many	TGTGCCAGCAGCCAACCCTCGAGAATCGGTGGCACTGAAGCTTTCTTT	CASSQPSRIGGTEAFF
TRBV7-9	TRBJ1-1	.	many	TGTGCCAGCAGCCCACAAAGGGTGGACACTGAAGCTTTCTTT	CASSPQRVDTEAFF
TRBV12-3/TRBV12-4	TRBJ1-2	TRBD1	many	TGTGCCAGCAGGAACCCAGGGGGTAATGGCTACACCTTC	CASRNPGGNGYTF
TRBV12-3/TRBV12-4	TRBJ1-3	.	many	TGTGCCAGCAGGGGCCAGCCCTCTGGAAACACCATATATTTT	CASRGQPSGNTIYF
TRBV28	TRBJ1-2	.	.	TGTGCCAGCAGACCCACAGCTAACTATGGCTACACCTTC	CASRPTANYGYTF
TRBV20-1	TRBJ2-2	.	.	TGCAGTGCGCCCAGGACAGGCGGGACTAAGAACACCGGGGAGCTGTTTTTT	CSAPRTGGTKNTGELFF
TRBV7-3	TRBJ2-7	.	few	TGTGCCAGCAGCGTACAGGGTAGGTGCTCCTACGAGCAGTACTTC	CASSVQGRCSYEQYF
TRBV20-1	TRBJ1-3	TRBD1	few	TGCAGTGCTGGAAGGACAGGGTGGGAAAACACCATATATTTT	CSAGRTGWENTIYF
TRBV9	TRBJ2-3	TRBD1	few	TGTGCCAGCAGCGTAGTGGGACAGGGCTTTACCACAGATACGCAGTATTTT	CASSVVGQGFTTDTQYF
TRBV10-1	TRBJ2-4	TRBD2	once	TGCGCCAGCAGCCCGGGGGGAGGCATTCAGTACTTC	CASSPGGGIQYF
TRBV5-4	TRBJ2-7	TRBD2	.	TGTGCCAGCAGCTTAACGAAACTAGCGGGGAAACCCTACGAGCAGTACTTC	CASSLTKLAGKPYEQYF
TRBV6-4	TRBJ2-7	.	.	TGTGCCAGCAGCCCTAACGGGGCCCTTGGGGAGCAGTACTTC	CASSPNGALGEQYF
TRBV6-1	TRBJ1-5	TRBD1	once	TGTGCCAGCGAAATTTTAAGGACAGGGGGCCTTCAGCCCCAGCATTTT	CASEILRTGGLQPQHF
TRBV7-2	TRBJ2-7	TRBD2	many	TGTGCCAGCAGCTTCATTGAACTAGCGGCCTACGAGCAGTACTTC	CASSFIELAAYEQYF
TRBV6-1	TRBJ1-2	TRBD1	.	TGTGCCAGCAGGGTTCCGGGACAGATCTATGGCTACACCTTC	CASRVPGQIYGYTF
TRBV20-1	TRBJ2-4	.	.	TGCAGTGCTAGAGATGGACAGCTAGCCAAAAACATTCAGTACTTC	CSARDGQLAKNIQYF
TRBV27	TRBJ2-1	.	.	TGTGCCAGCAGTTTGGTTCCATCCTACAATGAGCAGTTCTTC	CASSLVPSYNEQFF
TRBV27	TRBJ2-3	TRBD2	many	TGTGCCAGCAGTCTAAAAGGGACTAGCGGAGGGGTGGATACGCAGTATTTT	CASSLKGTSGGVDTQYF
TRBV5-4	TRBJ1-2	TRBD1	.	TGTGCCAGCAGCCAAGATCCGGGACAGAGTTACTATGGCTACACCTTC	CASSQDPGQSYYGYTF
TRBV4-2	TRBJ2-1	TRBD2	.	TGTGCCAGCAGGACGACTAGCGGGAGGGCCGATGAGCAGTTCTTC	CASRTTSGRADEQFF
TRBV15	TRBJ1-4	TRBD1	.	TGTGCCACCAGCAGAGACCGGGACAGTAATGAAAAACTGTTTTTT	CATSRDRDSNEKLFF
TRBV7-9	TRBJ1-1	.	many	TGTGCCAGCAGCTTAGACTCGAAGGGCACTGAAGCTTTCTTT	CASSLDSKGTEAFF
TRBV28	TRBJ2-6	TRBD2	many	TGTGCCAGCAGCTCTCCTGGGACTAGCGTCTCTGGGGCCAACGTCCTGACTTTC	CASSSPGTSVSGANVLTF
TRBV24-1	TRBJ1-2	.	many	TGTGCCACCAGTGACATTCTCGGCTACACCTTC	CATSDILGYTF